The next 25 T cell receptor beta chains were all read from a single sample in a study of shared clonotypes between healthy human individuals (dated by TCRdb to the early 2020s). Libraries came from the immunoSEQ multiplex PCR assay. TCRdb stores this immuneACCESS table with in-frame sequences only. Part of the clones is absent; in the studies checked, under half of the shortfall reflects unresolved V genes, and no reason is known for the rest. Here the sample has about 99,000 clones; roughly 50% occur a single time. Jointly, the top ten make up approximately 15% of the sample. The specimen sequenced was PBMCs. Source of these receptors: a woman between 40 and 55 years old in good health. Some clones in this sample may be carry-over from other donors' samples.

In DNA form, the CDR3 reads TGTGCCAGTAGTATAGTTAGCACAGGGGGACTCAATCAGCCCCAGCATTTT. Residues: CASSIVSTGGLNQPQHF. The chain employs TRBV19 and TRBJ1-5, with 8 bases that match TRBD1. The CDR3 has 17 residues. Germline CDR1 LNHDA, CDR2 SQIVND (reference sequence). Trimming took 1 base from V and 3 from J; bases not matched to a gene: 8. Combining the CDR3 with reference TRBV19 and TRBJ1-5 gives the whole variable domain DGGITQSPKYLFRKEGQNVTLSCEQNLNHDAMYWYRQDPGQGLRLIYYSQIVNDFQKGDIAEGYSVSREKKESFPLTVTSAQKNPTAFYLCASSIVSTGGLNQPQHFGDGTRLSIL.

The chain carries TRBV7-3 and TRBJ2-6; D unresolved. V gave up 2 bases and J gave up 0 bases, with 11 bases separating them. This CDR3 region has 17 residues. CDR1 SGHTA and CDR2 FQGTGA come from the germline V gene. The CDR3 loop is CASSLFGGISGANVLTF. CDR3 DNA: TGTGCCAGCAGCTTATTCGGCGGCATCTCTGGGGCCAACGTCCTGACTTTC.

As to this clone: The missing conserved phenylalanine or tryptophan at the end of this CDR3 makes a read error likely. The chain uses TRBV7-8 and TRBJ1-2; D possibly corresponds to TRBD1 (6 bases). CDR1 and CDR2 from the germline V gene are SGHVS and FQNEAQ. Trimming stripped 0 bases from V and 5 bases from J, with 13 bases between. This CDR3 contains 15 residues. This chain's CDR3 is CASSLAHREGYGYTL. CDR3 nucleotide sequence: TGTGCCAGCAGCTTAGCACACAGGGAGGGGTATGGCTACACCCTC.

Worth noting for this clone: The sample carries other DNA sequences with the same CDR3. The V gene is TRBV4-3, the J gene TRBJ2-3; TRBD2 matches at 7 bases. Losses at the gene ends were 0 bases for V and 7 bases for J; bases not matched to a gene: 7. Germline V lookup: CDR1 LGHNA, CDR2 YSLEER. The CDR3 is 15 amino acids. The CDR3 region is CASSQEGREINTQYF. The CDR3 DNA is TGCGCCAGCAGCCAAGAAGGGCGGGAGATTAATACGCAGTATTTT.

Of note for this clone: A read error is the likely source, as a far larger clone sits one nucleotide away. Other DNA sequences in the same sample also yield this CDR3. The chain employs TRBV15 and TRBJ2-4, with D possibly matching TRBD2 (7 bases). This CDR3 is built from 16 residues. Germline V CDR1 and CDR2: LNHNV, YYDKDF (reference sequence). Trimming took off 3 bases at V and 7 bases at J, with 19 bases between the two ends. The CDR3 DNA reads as TGTGCCACCAGCAGGGAGGGGGGGACTCCGCCCAACATTCAGTACTTC. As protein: CATSREGGTPPNIQYF.

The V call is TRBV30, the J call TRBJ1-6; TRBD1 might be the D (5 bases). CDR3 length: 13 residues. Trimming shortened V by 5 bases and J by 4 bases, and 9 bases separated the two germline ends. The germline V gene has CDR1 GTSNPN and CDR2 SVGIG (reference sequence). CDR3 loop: CAWDTGYNSPLHF. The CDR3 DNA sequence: TGTGCCTGGGATACAGGTTATAATTCACCCCTCCACTTT.

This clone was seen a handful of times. The CDR3 nucleotides read TGTGCCAGCTCACCGACTAGCGGGAGGGGAAACGAGCAGTACTTC. It encodes CASSPTSGRGNEQYF. The chain couples TRBV18 to TRBJ2-7; TRBD2 aligns across 14 bases. Looked up from germline, CDR1 is KGHSH and CDR2 is LQKENI. V shed 3 bases and J 5 bases; nucleotides not matched to a gene: 3. This CDR3 is 15 amino acids long.

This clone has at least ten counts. CDR3 region: CASSEALPGNNEKLFF. As DNA, the CDR3 is TGTGCCAGCAGTGAAGCGCTTCCAGGGAATAATGAAAAACTGTTTTTT. The chain has TRBV2 and TRBJ1-4, with D maybe TRBD1 (5 bases). CDR1 is SNHLY, CDR2 FYNNEI, per germline. This CDR3 region has 16 residues. With 0 bases removed from V and 4 bases from J, the gap between germline ends came to 12 bases.

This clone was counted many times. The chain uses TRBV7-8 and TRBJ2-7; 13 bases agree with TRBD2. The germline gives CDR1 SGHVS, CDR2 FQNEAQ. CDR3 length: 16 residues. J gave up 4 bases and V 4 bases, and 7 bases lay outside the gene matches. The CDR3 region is CASSSGTSGDLYEQYF. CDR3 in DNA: TGTGCCAGCAGCTCCGGGACTAGCGGGGATCTTTACGAGCAGTACTTC.

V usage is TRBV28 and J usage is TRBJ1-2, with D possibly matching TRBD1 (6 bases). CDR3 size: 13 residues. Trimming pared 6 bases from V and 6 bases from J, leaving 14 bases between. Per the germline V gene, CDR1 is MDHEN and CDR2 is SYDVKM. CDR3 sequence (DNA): TGTGCCAGCAGCTTAAGGGGGGAAGATGGCTACACCTTC. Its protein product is CASSLRGEDGYTF.

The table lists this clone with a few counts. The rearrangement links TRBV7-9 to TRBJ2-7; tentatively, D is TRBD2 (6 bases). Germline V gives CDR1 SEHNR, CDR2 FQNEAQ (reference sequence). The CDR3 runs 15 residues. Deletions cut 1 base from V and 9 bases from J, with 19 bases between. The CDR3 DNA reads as TGTGCCAGCAGCTTAGGGGGGGACGGTAATGACGCGCAGTACTTC. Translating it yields CASSLGGDGNDAQYF. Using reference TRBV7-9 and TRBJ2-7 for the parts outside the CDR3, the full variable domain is DTGVSQNPRHKITKRGQNVTFRCDPISEHNRLYWYRQTLGQGPEFLTYFQNEAQLEKSRLLSDRFSAERPKGSFSTLEIQRTEQGDSAMYLCASSLGGDGNDAQYFGPGTRLTVT.

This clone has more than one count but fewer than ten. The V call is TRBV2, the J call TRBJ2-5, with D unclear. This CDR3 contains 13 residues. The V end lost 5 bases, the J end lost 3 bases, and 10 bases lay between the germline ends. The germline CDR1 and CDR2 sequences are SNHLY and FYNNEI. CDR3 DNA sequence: TGTGCCAGCAGTCAGCGCGAGGAAGAGACCCAGTACTTC. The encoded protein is CASSQREEETQYF.

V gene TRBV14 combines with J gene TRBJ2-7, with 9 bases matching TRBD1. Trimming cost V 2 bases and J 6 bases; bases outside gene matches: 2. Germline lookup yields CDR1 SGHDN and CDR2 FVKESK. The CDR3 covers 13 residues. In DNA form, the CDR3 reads TGTGCCAGCAGCCAAAACAGGGGGCGCGAGCAGTACTTC. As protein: CASSQNRGREQYF. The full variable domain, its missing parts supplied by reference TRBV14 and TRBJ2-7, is EAGVTQFPSHSVIEKGQTVTLRCDPISGHDNLYWYRRVMGKEIKFLLHFVKESKQDESGMPNNRFLAERTGGTYSTLKVQPAELEDSGVYFCASSQNRGREQYFGPGTRLTVT.

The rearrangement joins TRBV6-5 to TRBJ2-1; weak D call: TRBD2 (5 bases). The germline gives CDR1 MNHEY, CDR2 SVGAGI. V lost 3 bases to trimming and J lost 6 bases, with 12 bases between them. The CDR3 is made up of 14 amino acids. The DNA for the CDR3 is TGTGCCAGCAGTTATCCCGGGGATGGCAATGAGCAGTTCTTC. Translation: CASSYPGDGNEQFF.

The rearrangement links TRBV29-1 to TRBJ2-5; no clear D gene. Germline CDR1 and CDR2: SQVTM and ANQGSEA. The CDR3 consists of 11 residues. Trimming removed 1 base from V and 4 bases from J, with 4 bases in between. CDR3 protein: CSVEVLETQYF. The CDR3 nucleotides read TGCAGCGTTGAAGTACTAGAGACCCAGTACTTC. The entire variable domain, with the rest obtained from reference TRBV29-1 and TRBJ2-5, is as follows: SAVISQKPSRDICQRGTSLTIQCQVDSQVTMMFWYRQQPGQSLTLIATANQGSEATYESGFVIDKFPISRPNLTFSTLTVSNMSPEDSSIYLCSVEVLETQYFGPGTRLLVL.

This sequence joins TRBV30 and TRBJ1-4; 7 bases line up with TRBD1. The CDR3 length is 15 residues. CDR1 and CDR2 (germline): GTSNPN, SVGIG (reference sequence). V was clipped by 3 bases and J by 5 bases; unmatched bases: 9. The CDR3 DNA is TGTGCCTGGAGCCATGGGGGGACAGACAATGAAAAACTGTTTTTT. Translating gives CAWSHGGTDNEKLFF.

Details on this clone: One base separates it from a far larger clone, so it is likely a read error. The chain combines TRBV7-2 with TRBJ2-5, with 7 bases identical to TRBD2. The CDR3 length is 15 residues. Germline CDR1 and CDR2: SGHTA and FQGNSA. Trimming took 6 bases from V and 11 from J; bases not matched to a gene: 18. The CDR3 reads CASSTPAGGTHGQYF. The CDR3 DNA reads TGTGCCAGCAGTACTCCCGCCGGGGGGACCCATGGGCAGTACTTC. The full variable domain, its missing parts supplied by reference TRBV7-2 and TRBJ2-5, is GAGVSQSPSNKVTEKGKDVELRCDPISGHTALYWYRQSLGQGLEFLIYFQGNSAPDKSGLPSDRFSAERTGGSVSTLTIQRTQQEDSAVYLCASSTPAGGTHGQYFGPGTRLLVL.

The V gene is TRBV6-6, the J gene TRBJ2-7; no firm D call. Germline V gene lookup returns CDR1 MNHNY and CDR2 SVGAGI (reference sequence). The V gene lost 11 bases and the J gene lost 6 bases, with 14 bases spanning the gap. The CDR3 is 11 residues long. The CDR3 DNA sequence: TGTGCCGGCTCCCCCCATCGCGAGCAGTACTTC. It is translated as CAGSPHREQYF.

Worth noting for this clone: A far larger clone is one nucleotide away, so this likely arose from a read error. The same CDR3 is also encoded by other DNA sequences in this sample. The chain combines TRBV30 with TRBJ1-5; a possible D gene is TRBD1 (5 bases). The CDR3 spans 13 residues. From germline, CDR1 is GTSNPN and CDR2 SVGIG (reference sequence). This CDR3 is CAWADSFNQPQHF. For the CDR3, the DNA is TGTGCCTGGGCAGACAGTTTCAATCAGCCCCAGCACTTT.

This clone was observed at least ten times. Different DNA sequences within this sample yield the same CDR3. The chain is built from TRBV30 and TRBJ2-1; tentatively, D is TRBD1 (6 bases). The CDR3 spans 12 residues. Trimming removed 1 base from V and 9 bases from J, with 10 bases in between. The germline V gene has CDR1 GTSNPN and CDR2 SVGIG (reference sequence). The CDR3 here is CAWSGLGGEQFF. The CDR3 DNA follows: TGTGCCTGGAGTGGTCTAGGGGGTGAGCAGTTCTTC.

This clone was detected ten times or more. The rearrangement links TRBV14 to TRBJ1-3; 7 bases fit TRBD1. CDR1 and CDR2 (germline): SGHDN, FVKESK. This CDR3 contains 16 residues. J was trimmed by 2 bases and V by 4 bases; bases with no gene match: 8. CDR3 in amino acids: CASSPYPQGPGNTIYF. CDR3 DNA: TGTGCCAGCAGCCCGTACCCACAGGGGCCTGGAAACACCATATATTTT. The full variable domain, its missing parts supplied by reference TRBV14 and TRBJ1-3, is EAGVTQFPSHSVIEKGQTVTLRCDPISGHDNLYWYRRVMGKEIKFLLHFVKESKQDESGMPNNRFLAERTGGTYSTLKVQPAELEDSGVYFCASSPYPQGPGNTIYFGEGSWLTVV.

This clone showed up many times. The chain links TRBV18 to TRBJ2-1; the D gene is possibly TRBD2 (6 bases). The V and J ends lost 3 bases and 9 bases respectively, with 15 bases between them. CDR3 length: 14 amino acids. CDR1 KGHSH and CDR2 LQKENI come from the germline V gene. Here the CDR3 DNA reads TGTGCCAGCTCACCGGTGGGTCGGGGAGGTGAGCAGTTCTTC. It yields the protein CASSPVGRGGEQFF.

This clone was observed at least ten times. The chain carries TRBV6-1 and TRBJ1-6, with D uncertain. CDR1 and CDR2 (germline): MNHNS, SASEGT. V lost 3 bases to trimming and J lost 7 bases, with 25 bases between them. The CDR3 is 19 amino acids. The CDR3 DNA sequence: TGTGCCAGCAGTGACAGTCTTCGGACCCAGCTAGTCTCAAATTCACCCCTCCACTTT. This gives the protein CASSDSLRTQLVSNSPLHF.

The DNA of the CDR3 is TGTGCCAGCAGTCCTCTAGCGGGAGGGCCCCGCACCGGGGAGCTGTTTTTT. It encodes CASSPLAGGPRTGELFF. The chain joins TRBV2 to TRBJ2-2, with TRBD2 identical over 12 bases. The CDR3 is 17 amino acids. Germline V gene data show CDR1 as SNHLY and CDR2 as FYNNEI. V lost 5 bases, J lost 4 bases, and 8 bases stayed unmatched.

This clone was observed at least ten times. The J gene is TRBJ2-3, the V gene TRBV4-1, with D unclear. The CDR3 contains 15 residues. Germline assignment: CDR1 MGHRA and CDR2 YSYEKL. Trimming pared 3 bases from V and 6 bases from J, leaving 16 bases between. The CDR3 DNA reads TGCGCCAGCAGCCAGGTGGGAACAAGAAAGGATACGCAGTATTTT. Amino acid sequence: CASSQVGTRKDTQYF.